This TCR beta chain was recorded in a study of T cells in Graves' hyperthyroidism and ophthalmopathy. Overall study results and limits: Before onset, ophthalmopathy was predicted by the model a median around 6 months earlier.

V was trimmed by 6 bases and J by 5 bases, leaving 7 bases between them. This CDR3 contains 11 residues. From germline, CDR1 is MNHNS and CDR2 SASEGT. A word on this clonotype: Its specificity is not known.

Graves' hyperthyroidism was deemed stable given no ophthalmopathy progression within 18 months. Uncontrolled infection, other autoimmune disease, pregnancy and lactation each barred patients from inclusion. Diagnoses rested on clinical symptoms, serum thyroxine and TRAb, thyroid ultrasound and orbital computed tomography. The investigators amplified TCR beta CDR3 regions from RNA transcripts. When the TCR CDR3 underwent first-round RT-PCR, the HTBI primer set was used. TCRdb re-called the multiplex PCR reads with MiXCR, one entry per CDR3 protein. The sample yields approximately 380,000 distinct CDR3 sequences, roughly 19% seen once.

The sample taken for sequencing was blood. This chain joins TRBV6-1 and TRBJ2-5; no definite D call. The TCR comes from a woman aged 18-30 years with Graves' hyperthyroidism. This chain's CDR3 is CASRRSETQYF. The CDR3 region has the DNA TGTGCCAGCAGAAGAAGCGAGACCCAGTACTTC.